The entry below gives a single T cell receptor (beta chain) sequence along with its context. Its antigen is not identified. At the DNA level, this CDR3 is encoded by other sequences in the same sample as well. The data were produced by immunoSEQ multiplex PCR, yet TCRdb's version contains in-frame clones alone and is incomplete. The sample lists more than 250,000 clones; over 90% were seen once. V lost 0 bases and J 5 bases, leaving 8 bases between the germline ends. The CDR3 has 13 amino acids. Per germline, CDR1 SGHRS and CDR2 YFSETQ. This entry comes from a study of T cell responses to AZD1222 COVID-19 vaccine. Notes on the study in general: Samples come after the peak T cell response, not at day 14. Baseline seropositivity occurred in only six AZD1222 recipients.

This rearrangement joins TRBV5-1 to TRBJ1-1, with D uncertain. Here the sequenced sample was peripheral blood, taken on day 0 of AZD1222 vaccination. The TCR sequence derives from an adult in good health. The CDR3 reads CASSLDGETEAFF. The CDR3 nucleotides read TGCGCCAGCAGCTTGGATGGAGAGACTGAAGCTTTCTTT.